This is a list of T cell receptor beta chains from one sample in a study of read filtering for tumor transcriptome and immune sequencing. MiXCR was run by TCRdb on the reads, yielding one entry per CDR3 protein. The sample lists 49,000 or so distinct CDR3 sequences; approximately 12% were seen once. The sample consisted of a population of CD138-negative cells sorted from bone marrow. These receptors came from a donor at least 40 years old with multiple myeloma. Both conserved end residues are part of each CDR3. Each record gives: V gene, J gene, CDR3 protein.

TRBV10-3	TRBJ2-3	CAISVRATDTQYF
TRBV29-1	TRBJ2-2	CSVLDGRQSTGELFF
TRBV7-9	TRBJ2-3	CATHEGGADGTGHTDTQYF
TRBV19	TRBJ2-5	CASSTRGETQYF
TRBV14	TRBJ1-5	CASSHPGRGPHNQPQHF
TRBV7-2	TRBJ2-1	CASSLGTSGRYNEQFF
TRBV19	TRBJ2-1	CASSTDSGRLGNEQFF
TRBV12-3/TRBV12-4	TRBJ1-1	CASSPRPGREVNTEAFF
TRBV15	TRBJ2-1	CATSNDGNEQFF
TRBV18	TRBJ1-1	CASSSTGGETEAFF
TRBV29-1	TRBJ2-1	CSVPRGQGSRNEQFF
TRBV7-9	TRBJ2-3	CASSPWGGADAQYF
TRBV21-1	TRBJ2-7	CASSKLGLREPTSYEQYF
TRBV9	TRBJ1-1	CASSPPANTEAFF
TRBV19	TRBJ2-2	CASTPWLAAGTGELFF
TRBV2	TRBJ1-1	CASSEARYNTEAFF
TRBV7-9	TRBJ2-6	CASSLGPAGVLSGANVLTF
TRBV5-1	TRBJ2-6	CASSSVGGQGLSGANVLTF
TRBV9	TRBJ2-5	CASSVAPTITGTEETQYF
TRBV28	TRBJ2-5	CASSLILRETQYF
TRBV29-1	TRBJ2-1	CSVLVSGATRNEQFF
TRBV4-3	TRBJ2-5	CASSQDASAGAETQYF
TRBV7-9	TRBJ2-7	CASTPSSYEQYF
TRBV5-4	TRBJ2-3	CASSHMTSQSTDTQYF
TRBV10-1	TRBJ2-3	CASSESTGDTQYF